Shown below are 27 T cell receptor beta chains from a single sample sequenced in a study of radiotherapy plus CTLA-4 blockade in lung cancer (dated by TCRdb to 2017 to 2018). Library preparation employed the immunoSEQ multiplex PCR assay. This immuneACCESS table, as held by TCRdb, lists in-frame sequences with V and J called but not all clones. Of the missing ones, under half trace to an unresolved V gene in checked studies; the others have no known cause. For this sample the table gives 90,000 or so clones, of which approximately 86% were detected only once. The top ten constitute 2% to 2.5% of the sample. This specimen consisted of peripheral blood, obtained from a patient treated with radiotherapy plus ipilimumab. These receptors were taken from a human donor with non-small cell lung cancer who had a partial response to radiotherapy plus ipilimumab.

The V gene is TRBV19, the J gene TRBJ1-2; 8 bases are a match to TRBD1. V dropped 7 bases and J dropped 2; count of bases not matched to a gene: 9. Germline V lookup: CDR1 LNHDA, CDR2 SQIVND (reference sequence). There are 15 residues in the CDR3. CDR3 loop: CASTPSRGQNYGYTF. The CDR3 DNA sequence: TGTGCCAGTACCCCTTCCAGGGGGCAGAACTATGGCTACACCTTC.

The J gene is TRBJ2-7, the V gene TRBV18; 8 bases align to TRBD2. With V trimmed by 6 bases and J by 6 bases, 10 bases remained unmatched. The germline gives CDR1 KGHSH, CDR2 LQKENI. CDR3 length: 14 amino acids. For the CDR3, the DNA is TGTGCCAGCTCCCGGGAGGGCGGGAGCTCCGAGCAGTACTTC. Residues: CASSREGGSSEQYF.

This chain links TRBV6-1 with TRBJ1-1; 7 bases are shared with TRBD1. J gave up 2 bases and V 4 bases, and 7 bases lay outside the gene matches. The CDR3 runs 15 residues. Germline V CDR1 and CDR2: MNHNS, SASEGT. The CDR3 loop reads CASSAGQEGNTEAFF. The CDR3 DNA sequence: TGTGCCAGCAGTGCAGGACAGGAGGGAAACACTGAAGCTTTCTTT.

For this clone: Its ends do not fully match the called genes, so a read error is possible. The gene calls are TRBV7-7 and TRBJ2-2; 7 bases are shared with TRBD2. Germline CDR1 is SSHAT and CDR2 is FNYEAQ (reference sequence). The CDR3 consists of 15 residues. CDR3 region: CASSSPGGNTGELFF. CDR3 coding DNA: TGTGCTAGCAGCTCACCGGGGGGGAACACCGGGGAGCTGTTTTTT.

The gene calls are TRBV2 and TRBJ2-7; D remains unclear. This CDR3 comprises 14 residues. The germline CDR1 and CDR2 sequences are SNHLY and FYNNEI. V was cut by 8 bases and J by 2 bases, with 16 bases left in between. Here the CDR3 DNA reads TGTGCCAGCGGCGCGGTAGAGTCTCCCTACGAGCAGTACTTC. Translating it yields CASGAVESPYEQYF. Together with reference TRBV2 and TRBJ2-7, the CDR3 gives the full variable domain: EPEVTQTPSHQVTQMGQEVILRCVPISNHLYFYWYRQILGQKVEFLVSFYNNEISEKSEIFDDQFSVERPDGSNFTLKIRSTKLEDSAMYFCASGAVESPYEQYFGPGTRLTVT.

Regarding this clone: Different DNA sequences within this sample yield the same CDR3. The rearrangement joins TRBV5-1 to TRBJ2-7, with TRBD2 matching over 11 bases. With V trimmed by 0 bases and J by 3 bases, 11 bases remained unmatched. Looked up from germline, CDR1 is SGHRS and CDR2 is YFSETQ. The CDR3 spans 18 residues. For the CDR3, the DNA is TGCGCCAGCAGCTTGGCCACTAGCGGGAGATCACGGGGCTACGAGCAGTACTTC. Residues: CASSLATSGRSRGYEQYF.

This rearrangement joins TRBV5-5 to TRBJ1-1, with D maybe TRBD1 (6 bases). Germline V gene lookup returns CDR1 SGHKS and CDR2 YYEKEE (reference sequence). The CDR3 loop spans 14 amino acids. V shed 4 bases and J shed 1 base, with 11 bases lying between them. In DNA, the CDR3 is TGTGCCAGCAGCACCGGGACAACGAACACTGAAGCTTTCTTT. This encodes CASSTGTTNTEAFF.

V is TRBV4-3 and J is TRBJ2-2; weak D call: TRBD2 (6 bases). The CDR3 extends over 17 amino acids. The V end was cut by 4 bases, the J end by 2 bases, with 17 bases between. The germline gives CDR1 LGHNA, CDR2 YSLEER. In nucleotides, the CDR3 is TGCGCCAGCAGCCTAGCCGTGTCTAGCGCCAACACCGGGGAGCTGTTTTTT. Its translation: CASSLAVSSANTGELFF.

This chain connects TRBV19 to TRBJ1-1; D gene ambiguous. V lost 3 bases, J lost 4 bases, and 12 bases lay in between. Per germline, CDR1 LNHDA and CDR2 SQIVND (reference sequence). The CDR3 loop spans 14 amino acids. CDR3 loop: CASSMARMFTEAFF. CDR3 bases: TGTGCCAGTAGTATGGCAAGAATGTTCACTGAAGCTTTCTTT.

CDR3 DNA sequence: TGTGCCAGCAGATGGGGCGGCTCCTACGAGCAGTACTTC. Translating it yields CASRWGGSYEQYF. V and J are TRBV28 and TRBJ2-7; the D gene is possibly TRBD1 (5 bases). The CDR3 loop spans 13 amino acids. CDR1 is MDHEN and CDR2 is SYDVKM in the germline V gene. Trimming cost V 6 bases and J 0 bases, with 9 bases left between them. Variable domain in full (rest from reference TRBV28 and TRBJ2-7): DVKVTQSSRYLVKRTGEKVFLECVQDMDHENMFWYRQDPGLGLRLIYFSYDVKMKEKGDIPEGYSVSREKKERFSLILESASTNQTSMYLCASRWGGSYEQYFGPGTRLTVT.

The chain links TRBV19 to TRBJ2-3, with 9 bases matching TRBD1. V trimming: 4 bases; J trimming: 2 bases; junction bases outside the gene matches: 10. The CDR3 sequence is 17 residues long. The germline CDR1 and CDR2 sequences are LNHDA and SQIVND (reference sequence). CDR3 in DNA: TGTGCCAGTAGTAACCCAAGACAGGGGGGTACCACAGATACGCAGTATTTT. It yields the protein CASSNPRQGGTTDTQYF. Filled out from reference TRBV19 and TRBJ2-3, the complete variable domain reads DGGITQSPKYLFRKEGQNVTLSCEQNLNHDAMYWYRQDPGQGLRLIYYSQIVNDFQKGDIAEGYSVSREKKESFPLTVTSAQKNPTAFYLCASSNPRQGGTTDTQYFGPGTRLTVL.

V usage is TRBV9 and J usage is TRBJ1-1; D is possibly TRBD1 (6 bases). The CDR3 length is 14 residues. The V end lost 4 bases, the J end lost 3 bases, and 13 bases lay between the germline ends. CDR1 is SGDLS, CDR2 YYNGEE, per germline. The CDR3 DNA sequence: TGTGCCAGCAGCATAACCAACAGGGACACTGAAGCTTTCTTT. Translation gives CASSITNRDTEAFF.

The gene calls are TRBV6-5 and TRBJ1-2; possible D gene TRBD1, 5 bases. Germline V gives CDR1 MNHEY, CDR2 SVGAGI. V was cut by 7 bases and J by 5 bases, with 14 bases left in between. The CDR3 is made up of 13 amino acids. The CDR3 loop is CASMGRVDYGYTF. The CDR3, as DNA: TGTGCCAGCATGGGCAGGGTTGATTATGGCTACACCTTC.

J is TRBJ2-2 and V is TRBV19; 11 bases line up with TRBD2. The germline V gene has CDR1 LNHDA and CDR2 SQIVND (reference sequence). With 6 bases clipped from V and 7 bases from J, the junction kept 7 bases outside the gene matches. The CDR3 is 15 amino acids. The CDR3 DNA follows: TGTGCCAGTAGGACTACTAGCGGGAGCAACGGGGAGCTGTTTTTT. Translating gives CASRTTSGSNGELFF.

The chain has TRBV6-1 and TRBJ2-7; possibly TRBD2 for D (7 bases). V gave up 2 bases and J gave up 3 bases, with 20 bases separating them. The CDR3 loop spans 17 amino acids. Germline V lookup: CDR1 MNHNS, CDR2 SASEGT. CDR3 DNA sequence: TGTGCCAGCAGTGAACCCCCGCGGGGGCGATGGGACTACGAGCAGTACTTC. Translation: CASSEPPRGRWDYEQYF.

The chain uses TRBV28 and TRBJ2-5; D is unresolved. The CDR3 is 12 amino acids. Germline V gene sequence: CDR1 MDHEN, CDR2 SYDVKM. Trimming took 4 bases from V and 5 from J, leaving 8 bases between them. CDR3 in DNA: TGTGCCAGCAGTTACCTCGGGGAGACCCAGTACTTC. Translated, it gives CASSYLGETQYF.

This chain uses TRBV21-1 with TRBJ2-7; the table's D gene call, TRBD2, was not cross checked with the DNA. TRBV21-1 is shown as a pseudogene. The CDR3 covers 21 residues. The CDR3 region has the DNA TGTGCCAGCAGCAAAGCGAACCCGGGAGGAACTAGCGGGAGCGATACGTACGAGCAGTACTTC. Translated: CASSKANPGGTSGSDTYEQYF.

The table lists this clone with a few counts. The V gene is TRBV28, the J gene TRBJ1-2, with 9 positions matching TRBD1. V dropped 5 bases and J dropped 8; count of bases not matched to a gene: 12. The CDR3 is made up of 15 amino acids. The germline V gene has CDR1 MDHEN and CDR2 SYDVKM. The chain's CDR3 is CASSTTHGTGSGYTF. DNA for the CDR3: TGTGCCAGCAGTACTACCCACGGGACAGGGTCAGGCTACACCTTC.

The chain has TRBV19 and TRBJ2-5; the match to TRBD2 covers 10 bases. CDR1 and CDR2 from the germline V gene are LNHDA and SQIVND (reference sequence). CDR3 length: 15 residues. V shed 8 bases, J shed 11 bases, and the junction held 17 bases outside the gene matches. The CDR3, as DNA: TGTGCCAGTTCTGAGGAGGTAGCGGGGGGCTGGGAGCAGTACTTC. It translates to CASSEEVAGGWEQYF.

This sequence joins TRBV4-3 and TRBJ1-1, with D perhaps matching TRBD1 (6 bases). The CDR3 runs to 15 residues. V shed 0 bases and J shed 11 bases, with 19 bases lying between them. CDR1 and CDR2 (germline): LGHNA, YSLEER. The DNA of the CDR3 is TGCGCCAGCAGCCAAGAAATATCCAGGGGAAGGAGCGCTTTCTTT. Protein sequence: CASSQEISRGRSAFF.

This clone was counted once. V gene TRBV6-6 combines with J gene TRBJ1-2; perhaps TRBD1 as D (6 bases). The CDR3 spans 16 residues. V lost 8 bases and J 0 bases, leaving 19 bases between the germline ends. Germline V gives CDR1 MNHNY, CDR2 SVGAGI (reference sequence). This CDR3 is CASGITRDISNYGYTF. As DNA, the CDR3 is TGTGCCAGCGGGATAACTAGGGACATCTCTAACTATGGCTACACCTTC.

The chain joins TRBV10-1 to TRBJ2-5; 10 nucleotides agree with TRBD2. J lost 0 bases, V lost 8 bases, and 18 bases had no gene match. The CDR3 length is 19 residues. The germline gives CDR1 WNHNN, CDR2 SYGVQD (reference sequence). The CDR3 region has the DNA TGCGCCAGCCGCCCGCGGGATAGCGGGAGGACCGAGTACCAAGAGACCCAGTACTTC. Translated, it gives CASRPRDSGRTEYQETQYF.

J is TRBJ2-3 and V is TRBV19; 11 bases are shared with TRBD2. The junction had 7 bases not matched to a gene; V was cut back by 5 bases and J by 3 bases. The CDR3 is made up of 16 amino acids. Germline lookup yields CDR1 LNHDA and CDR2 SQIVND (reference sequence). The CDR3 spells CASSLRLAGGTDTQYF. DNA for the CDR3: TGTGCCAGTAGTCTCCGCCTAGCGGGAGGAACAGATACGCAGTATTTT.

In this sample, this clone turned up once. The chain recombines TRBV5-1 with TRBJ1-2; D is unclear. Trimming took off 4 bases at V and 0 bases at J, with 10 bases between the two ends. The germline gives CDR1 SGHRS, CDR2 YFSETQ. CDR3 length: 14 amino acids. This CDR3 reads CASSPEGANYGYTF. CDR3 sequence (DNA): TGCGCCAGCAGCCCTGAGGGAGCTAACTATGGCTACACCTTC.

Only a few counts were recorded for this clone. The chain has TRBV28 and TRBJ1-1, with D possibly being TRBD1 (5 bases). V lost 1 base and J lost 4, with 13 bases in between. CDR1 MDHEN and CDR2 SYDVKM come from the germline V gene. The CDR3 is made up of 15 amino acids. CDR3 sequence: CASSLFALGGTEAFF. The CDR3 region has the DNA TGTGCCAGCAGTTTATTTGCTTTGGGGGGCACTGAAGCTTTCTTT.

This clone was found a few times. The rearrangement uses TRBV19 and TRBJ2-2; 9 positions agree with TRBD1. In germline, CDR1 is LNHDA, CDR2 SQIVND (reference sequence). The CDR3 consists of 14 residues. V trimming: 6 bases; J trimming: 4 bases; junction bases outside the gene matches: 3. This CDR3 reads CASSRGQGTGELFF. The CDR3 DNA is TGTGCCAGTAGCCGGGGACAGGGCACCGGGGAGCTGTTTTTT.

This chain links TRBV13 with TRBJ2-2, with D perhaps TRBD2 (7 bases). CDR3 length: 17 amino acids. The germline V gene encodes CDR1 PRHDT and CDR2 FYEKMQ (reference sequence). Trimming removed 4 bases at V and 6 bases at J, with 21 bases between. The CDR3 is CASSSGAGGALAGELFF. CDR3 DNA: TGTGCCAGCAGCTCCGGGGCTGGGGGGGCACTGGCCGGGGAGCTGTTTTTT. Drawing the rest from reference TRBV13 and TRBJ2-2, the complete variable domain is AAGVIQSPRHLIKEKRETATLKCYPIPRHDTVYWYQQGPGQDPQFLISFYEKMQSDKGSIPDRFSAQQFSDYHSELNMSSLELGDSALYFCASSSGAGGALAGELFFGEGSRLTVL.